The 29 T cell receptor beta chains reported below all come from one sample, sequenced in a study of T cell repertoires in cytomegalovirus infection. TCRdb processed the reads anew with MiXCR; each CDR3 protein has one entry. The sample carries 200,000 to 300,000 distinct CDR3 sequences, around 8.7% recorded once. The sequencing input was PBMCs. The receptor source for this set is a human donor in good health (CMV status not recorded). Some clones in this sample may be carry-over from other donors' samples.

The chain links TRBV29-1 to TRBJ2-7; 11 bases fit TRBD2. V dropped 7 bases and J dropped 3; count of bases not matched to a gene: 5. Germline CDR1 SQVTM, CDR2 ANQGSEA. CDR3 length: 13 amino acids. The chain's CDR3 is CSAAGTSGYEQYF. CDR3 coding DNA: TGCAGCGCAGCCGGGACTAGCGGCTACGAGCAGTACTTC.

In DNA, the CDR3 is TGTGCCAGCTCACCCCTCCGAGCGGGAGGAAGTAATGAGCAGTTCTTC. It yields the protein CASSPLRAGGSNEQFF. The chain has TRBV18 and TRBJ2-1, with 9 positions matching TRBD2. CDR1 KGHSH and CDR2 LQKENI come from the germline V gene. The CDR3 loop spans 16 amino acids. After removal of 3 bases from V and 7 bases from J, the junction contained 10 bases not matched to a gene.

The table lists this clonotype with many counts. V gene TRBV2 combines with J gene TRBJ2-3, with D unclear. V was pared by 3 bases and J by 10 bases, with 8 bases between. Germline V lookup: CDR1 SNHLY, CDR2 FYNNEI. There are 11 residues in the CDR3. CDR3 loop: CASSDRYSQYF. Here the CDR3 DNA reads TGTGCCAGCAGTGATCGATATTCGCAGTATTTT.

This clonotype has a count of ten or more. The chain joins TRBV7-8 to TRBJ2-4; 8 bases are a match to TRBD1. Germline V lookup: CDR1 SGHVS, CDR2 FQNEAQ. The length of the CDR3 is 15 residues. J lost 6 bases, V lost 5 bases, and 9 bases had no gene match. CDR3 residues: CASSIGQGRANIQYF. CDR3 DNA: TGTGCCAGCAGCATCGGACAGGGACGGGCAAACATTCAGTACTTC.

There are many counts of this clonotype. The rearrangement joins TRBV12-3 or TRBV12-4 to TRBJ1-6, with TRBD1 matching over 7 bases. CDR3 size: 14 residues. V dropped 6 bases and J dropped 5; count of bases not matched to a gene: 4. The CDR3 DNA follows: TGTGCCAGCAGCACGACAGGGAATAATTCACCCCTCCACTTT. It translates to CASSTTGNNSPLHF.

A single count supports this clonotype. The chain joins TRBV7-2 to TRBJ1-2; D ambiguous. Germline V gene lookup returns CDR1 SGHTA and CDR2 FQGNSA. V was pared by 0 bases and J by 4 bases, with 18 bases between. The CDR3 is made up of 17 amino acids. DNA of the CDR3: TGTGCCAGCAGCTTAGCTGGGTCAGCACCCGAAGCCTATGGCTACACCTTC. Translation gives CASSLAGSAPEAYGYTF.

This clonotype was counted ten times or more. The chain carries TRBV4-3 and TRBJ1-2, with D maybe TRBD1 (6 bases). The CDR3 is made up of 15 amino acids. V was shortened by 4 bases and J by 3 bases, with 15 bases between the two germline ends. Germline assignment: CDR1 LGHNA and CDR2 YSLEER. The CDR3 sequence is CASSPLPQGDYGYTF. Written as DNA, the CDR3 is TGCGCCAGCAGCCCCTTGCCACAGGGTGACTATGGCTACACCTTC.

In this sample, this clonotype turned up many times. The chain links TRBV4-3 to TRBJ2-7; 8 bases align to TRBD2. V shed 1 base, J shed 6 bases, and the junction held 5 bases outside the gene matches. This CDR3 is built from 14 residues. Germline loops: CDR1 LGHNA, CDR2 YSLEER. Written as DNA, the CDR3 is TGCGCCAGCAGCCAAGGGGGACTAGTGGGCGAGCAGTACTTC. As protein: CASSQGGLVGEQYF.

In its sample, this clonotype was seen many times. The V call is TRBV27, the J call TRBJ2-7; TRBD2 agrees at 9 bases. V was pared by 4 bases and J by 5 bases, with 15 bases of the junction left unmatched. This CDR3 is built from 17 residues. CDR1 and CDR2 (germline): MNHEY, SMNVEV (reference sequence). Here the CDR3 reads CASSSPGLAKRPNEQYF. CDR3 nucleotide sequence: TGTGCCAGCAGTTCACCGGGACTAGCCAAGCGTCCCAACGAGCAGTACTTC.

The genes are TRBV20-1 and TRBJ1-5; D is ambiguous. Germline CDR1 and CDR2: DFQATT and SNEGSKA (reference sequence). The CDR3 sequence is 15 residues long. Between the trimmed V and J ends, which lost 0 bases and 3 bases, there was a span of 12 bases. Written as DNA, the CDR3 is TGCAGTGCTAGAGATCTGAGCAGACCCAATCAGCCCCAGCATTTT. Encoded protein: CSARDLSRPNQPQHF.

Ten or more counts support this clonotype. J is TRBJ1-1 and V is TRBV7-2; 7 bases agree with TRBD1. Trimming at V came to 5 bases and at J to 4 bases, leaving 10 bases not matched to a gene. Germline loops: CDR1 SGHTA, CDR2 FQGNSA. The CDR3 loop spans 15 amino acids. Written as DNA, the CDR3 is TGTGCCAGCAGCATGCATGAGGGGGCGAGCACTGAAGCTTTCTTT. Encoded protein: CASSMHEGASTEAFF. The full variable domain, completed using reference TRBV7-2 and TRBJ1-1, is GAGVSQSPSNKVTEKGKDVELRCDPISGHTALYWYRQSLGQGLEFLIYFQGNSAPDKSGLPSDRFSAERTGGSVSTLTIQRTQQEDSAVYLCASSMHEGASTEAFFGQGTRLTVV.

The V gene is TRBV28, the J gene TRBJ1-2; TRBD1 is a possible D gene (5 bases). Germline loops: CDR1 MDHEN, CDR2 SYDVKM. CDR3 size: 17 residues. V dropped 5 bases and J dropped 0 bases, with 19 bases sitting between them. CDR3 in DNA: TGTGCCAGCAGTGATTGGGGCAGAACTTCAGCTAACTATGGCTACACCTTC. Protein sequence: CASSDWGRTSANYGYTF.

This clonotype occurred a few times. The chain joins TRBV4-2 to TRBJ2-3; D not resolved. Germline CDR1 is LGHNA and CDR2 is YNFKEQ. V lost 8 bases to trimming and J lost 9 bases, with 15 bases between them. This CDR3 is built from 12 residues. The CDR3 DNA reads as TGTGCCAGCCTGGGGAAGGATGGAACGCAGTATTTT. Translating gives CASLGKDGTQYF.

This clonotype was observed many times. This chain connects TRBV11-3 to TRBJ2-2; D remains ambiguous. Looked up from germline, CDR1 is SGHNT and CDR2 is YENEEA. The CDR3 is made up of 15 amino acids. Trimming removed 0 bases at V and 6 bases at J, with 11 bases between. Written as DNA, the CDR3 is TGTGCCAGCAGCTTAGATCCTAGATCCGCCGGGGAGCTGTTTTTT. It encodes CASSLDPRSAGELFF.

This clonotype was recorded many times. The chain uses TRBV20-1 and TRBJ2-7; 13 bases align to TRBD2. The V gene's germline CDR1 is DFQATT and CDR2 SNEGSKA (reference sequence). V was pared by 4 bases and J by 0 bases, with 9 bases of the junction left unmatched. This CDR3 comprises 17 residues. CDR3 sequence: CSATTSGRSFSSYEQYF. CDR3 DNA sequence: TGCAGTGCTACGACTAGCGGGAGGTCCTTCAGCTCCTACGAGCAGTACTTC.

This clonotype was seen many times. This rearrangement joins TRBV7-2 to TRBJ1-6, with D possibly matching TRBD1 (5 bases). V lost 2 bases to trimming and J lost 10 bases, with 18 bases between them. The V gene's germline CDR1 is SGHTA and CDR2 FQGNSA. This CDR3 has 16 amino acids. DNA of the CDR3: TGTGCCAGCAGCTTACAAGAGGCGAGGGGAGGCTCACCCCTCCACTTT. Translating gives CASSLQEARGGSPLHF.

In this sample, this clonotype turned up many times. The CDR3 is CASSLGRQGSGNTIYF. The CDR3 DNA is TGTGCCAGCAGCTTAGGGAGACAGGGGAGCGGAAACACCATATATTTT. This rearrangement joins TRBV7-2 to TRBJ1-3; 8 positions agree with TRBD1. In germline, CDR1 is SGHTA, CDR2 FQGNSA. This CDR3 has 16 residues. Losses at the gene ends were 1 base for V and 4 bases for J; bases not matched to a gene: 6. Complete variable domain (other parts from reference TRBV7-2 and TRBJ1-3): GAGVSQSPSNKVTEKGKDVELRCDPISGHTALYWYRQSLGQGLEFLIYFQGNSAPDKSGLPSDRFSAERTGGSVSTLTIQRTQQEDSAVYLCASSLGRQGSGNTIYFGEGSWLTVV.

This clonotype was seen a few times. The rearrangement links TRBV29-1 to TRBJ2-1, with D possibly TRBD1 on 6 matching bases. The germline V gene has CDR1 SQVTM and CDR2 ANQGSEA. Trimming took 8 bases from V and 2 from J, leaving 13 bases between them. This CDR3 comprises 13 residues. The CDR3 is CSSRDTPYNEQFF. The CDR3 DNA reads TGCAGCAGCCGGGACACGCCCTACAATGAGCAGTTCTTC.

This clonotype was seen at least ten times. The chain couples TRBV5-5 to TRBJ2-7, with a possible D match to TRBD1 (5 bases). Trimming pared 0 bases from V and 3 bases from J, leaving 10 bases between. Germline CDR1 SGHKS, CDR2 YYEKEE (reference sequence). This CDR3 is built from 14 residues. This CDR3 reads CASSLDPGNYEQYF. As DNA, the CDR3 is TGTGCCAGCAGCTTGGATCCAGGGAACTACGAGCAGTACTTC. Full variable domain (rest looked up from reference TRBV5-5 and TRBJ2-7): DAGVTQSPTHLIKTRGQQVTLRCSPISGHKSVSWYQQVLGQGPQFIFQYYEKEERGRGNFPDRFSARQFPNYSSELNVNALLLGDSALYLCASSLDPGNYEQYFGPGTRLTVT.

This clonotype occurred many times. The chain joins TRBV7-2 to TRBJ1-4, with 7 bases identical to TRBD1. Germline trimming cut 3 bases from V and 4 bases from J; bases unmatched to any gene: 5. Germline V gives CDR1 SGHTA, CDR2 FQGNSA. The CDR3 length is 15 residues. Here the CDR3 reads CASSFRTGVNEKLFF. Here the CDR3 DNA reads TGTGCCAGCAGCTTTAGGACAGGAGTTAATGAAAAACTGTTTTTT.

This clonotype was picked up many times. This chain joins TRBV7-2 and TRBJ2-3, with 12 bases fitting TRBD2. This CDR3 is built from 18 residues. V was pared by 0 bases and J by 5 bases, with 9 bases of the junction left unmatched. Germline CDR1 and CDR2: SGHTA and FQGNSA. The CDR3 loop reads CASSLALAGGTAQDTQYF. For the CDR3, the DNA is TGTGCCAGCAGCTTAGCCCTAGCGGGAGGGACGGCCCAAGATACGCAGTATTTT.

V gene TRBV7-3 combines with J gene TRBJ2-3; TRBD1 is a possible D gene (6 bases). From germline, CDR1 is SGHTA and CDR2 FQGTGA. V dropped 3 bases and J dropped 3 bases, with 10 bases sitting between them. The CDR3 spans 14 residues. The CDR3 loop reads CASSFRGRTDTQYF. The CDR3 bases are TGTGCCAGCAGCTTCAGGGGCCGGACAGATACGCAGTATTTT.

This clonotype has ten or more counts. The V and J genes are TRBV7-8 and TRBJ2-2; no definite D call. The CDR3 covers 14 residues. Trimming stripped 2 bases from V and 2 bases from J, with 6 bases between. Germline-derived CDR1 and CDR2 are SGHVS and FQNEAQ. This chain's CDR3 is CASSLLENTGELFF. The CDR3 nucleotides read TGTGCCAGCAGCTTACTAGAAAACACCGGGGAGCTGTTTTTT.

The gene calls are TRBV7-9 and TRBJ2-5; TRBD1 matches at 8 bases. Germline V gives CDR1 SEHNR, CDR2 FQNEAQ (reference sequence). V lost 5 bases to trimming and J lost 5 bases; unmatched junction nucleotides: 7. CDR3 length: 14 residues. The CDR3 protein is CASSQQGVSETQYF. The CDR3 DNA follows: TGTGCCAGCAGCCAACAGGGGGTCTCCGAGACCCAGTACTTC. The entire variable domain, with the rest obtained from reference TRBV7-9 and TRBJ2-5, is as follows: DTGVSQNPRHKITKRGQNVTFRCDPISEHNRLYWYRQTLGQGPEFLTYFQNEAQLEKSRLLSDRFSAERPKGSFSTLEIQRTEQGDSAMYLCASSQQGVSETQYFGPGTRLLVL.

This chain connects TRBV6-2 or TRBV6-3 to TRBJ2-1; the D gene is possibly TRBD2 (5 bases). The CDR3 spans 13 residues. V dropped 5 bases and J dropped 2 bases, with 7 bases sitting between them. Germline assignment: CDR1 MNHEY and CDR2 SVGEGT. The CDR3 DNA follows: TGTGCCAGCAGTAGGGAGACCTACAATGAGCAGTTCTTC. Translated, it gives CASSRETYNEQFF.

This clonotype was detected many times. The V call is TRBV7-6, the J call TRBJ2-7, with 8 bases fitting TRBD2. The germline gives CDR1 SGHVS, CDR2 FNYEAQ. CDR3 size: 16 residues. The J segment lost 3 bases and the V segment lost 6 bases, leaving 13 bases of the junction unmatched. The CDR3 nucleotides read TGTGCCAGCAGGCAGGGTTTGGGCGGGGGGAACTACGAGCAGTACTTC. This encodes CASRQGLGGGNYEQYF.

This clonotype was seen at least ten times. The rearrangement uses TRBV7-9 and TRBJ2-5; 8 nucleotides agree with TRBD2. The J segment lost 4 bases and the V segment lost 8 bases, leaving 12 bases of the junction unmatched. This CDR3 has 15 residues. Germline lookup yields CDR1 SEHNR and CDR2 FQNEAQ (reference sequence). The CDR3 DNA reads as TGTGCCAGCGCACTTTATAGCGGGGCAAGAGAGACCCAGTACTTC. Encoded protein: CASALYSGARETQYF.

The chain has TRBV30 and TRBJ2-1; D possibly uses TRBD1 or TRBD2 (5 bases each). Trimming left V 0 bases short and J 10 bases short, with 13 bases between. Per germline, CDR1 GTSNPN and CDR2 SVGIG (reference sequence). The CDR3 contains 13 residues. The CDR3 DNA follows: TGTGCCTGGAGTGTCGGGACGGGAAAGGAGCAGTTCTTC. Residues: CAWSVGTGKEQFF.

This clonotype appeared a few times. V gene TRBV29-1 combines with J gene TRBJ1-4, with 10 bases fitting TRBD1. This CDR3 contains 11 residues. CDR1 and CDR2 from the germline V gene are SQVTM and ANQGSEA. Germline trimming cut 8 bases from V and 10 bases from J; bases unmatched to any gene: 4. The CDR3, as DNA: TGCAGCACCGGACAGGGGGGAAAACTGTTTTTT. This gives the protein CSTGQGGKLFF.